This TCR beta chain derives from a study of graft-versus-host responses after intestinal transplantation. Background on the study: Tacrolimus and steroids were given for roughly 3 years to all recipients after anti-thymocyte globulin induction.

V lost 4 bases to trimming and J lost 2 bases, with 14 bases between them. The CDR3 has 15 amino acids. The germline gives CDR1 MNHEY, CDR2 SMNVEV (reference sequence). Whole-study findings and limits: Detected in recipient marrow were GvH clones, some of which were first observed in ileum or blood. Within allografts, high graft-versus-host to host-versus-graft clonal ratios were seen among patients with graft-donor T cell macrochimerism.

The protocol was immunoSEQ multiplex PCR, while the TCRdb copy is restricted to in-frame clones and leaves out a portion. The sample records 62,000 or so clones, roughly 90% being singletons. With regard to this clone: The antigen remains unidentified.

The chain recombines TRBV27 with TRBJ1-2; D uncertain. This clonotype was sampled from a human donor who was the organ donor for an intestinal transplant. Sample: unstimulated CD8+ T cells sorted from spleen or lymph node cells, taken before transplant. The CDR3, as DNA: TGTGCCAGCAGTTCCTTACAAAATTTAAACTATGGCTACACCTTC. It translates to CASSSLQNLNYGYTF.